The clone carrying this T cell receptor beta chain was observed a few times. The target antigen is unknown. V gave up 3 bases and J gave up 6 bases, with 11 bases separating them. The CDR3 runs to 14 residues. Germline V gives CDR1 ENHRY, CDR2 SYGVKD. This entry comes from a study of T cells in localized non-small cell lung cancer. Study conclusions and caveats: A median of 57 of the top 100 tumor clones appeared in adjacent lung, which was paired and uninvolved. Sequencing covered just one tumor region, so heterogeneity cannot be ruled out.

Measured with immunoSEQ multiplex PCR; TCRdb has only the in-frame clones, and not every one. The sample carries roughly 3,000 clones, approximately 30% recorded once. Sequenced here: lung tumor tissue, sampled before any cancer treatment. The TCR originated in a male donor aged 60 or over with stage I lung adenocarcinoma. The chain uses TRBV10-3 and TRBJ1-4; D gene ambiguous. The CDR3, as DNA: TGTGCCATCAGTGATAAAGGGTACGATGAAAAACTGTTTTTT. Translating it yields CAISDKGYDEKLFF.